This entry is about one T cell receptor (beta chain). TCRdb's copy holds only in-frame clones and misses some; the assay was immunoSEQ multiplex PCR. The sample lists around 66,000 clones, roughly 80% occurring once. These data are taken from a study of OX40 agonist ivuxolimab in advanced cancers. Across the whole study: Ivuxolimab is an agonistic anti-OX40 (CD134) antibody, and patients were treated with it.

This CDR3 region has 14 residues. In germline, CDR1 is SGHVS, CDR2 FQNEAQ. Trimming removed 2 bases at V and 8 bases at J, with 15 bases between. The clonotype comes from an adult with an advanced solid tumor such as melanoma, head and neck, liver or kidney cancer. The specimen was CD4+ or CD8+ T cells sorted from blood, collected in a trial of the OX40 agonist ivuxolimab. The chain has TRBV7-8 and TRBJ1-2; D remains ambiguous. The CDR3 nucleotides are TGTGCCAGCAGCTTAATTTCCCGCGTGGGGGGCTACACCTTC. It specifies CASSLISRVGGYTF. The variable domain in full, with the rest retrieved from reference TRBV7-8 and TRBJ1-2, is GAGVSQSPRYKVAKRGQDVALRCDPISGHVSLFWYQQALGQGPEFLTYFQNEAQLDKSGLPSDRFFAERPEGSVSTLKIQRTQQEDSAVYLCASSLISRVGGYTFGSGTRLTVV.